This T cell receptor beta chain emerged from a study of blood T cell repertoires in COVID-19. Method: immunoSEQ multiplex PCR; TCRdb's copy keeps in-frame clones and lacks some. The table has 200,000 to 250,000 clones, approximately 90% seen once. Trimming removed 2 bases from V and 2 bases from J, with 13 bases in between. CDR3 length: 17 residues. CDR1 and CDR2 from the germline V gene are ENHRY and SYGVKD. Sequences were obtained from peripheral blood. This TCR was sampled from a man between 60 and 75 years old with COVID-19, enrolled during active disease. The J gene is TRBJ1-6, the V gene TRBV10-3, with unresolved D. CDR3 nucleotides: TGTGCCATCAGTGAGCGGCCCGACGGAGCCTATAATTCACCCCTCCACTTT. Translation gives CAISERPDGAYNSPLHF.